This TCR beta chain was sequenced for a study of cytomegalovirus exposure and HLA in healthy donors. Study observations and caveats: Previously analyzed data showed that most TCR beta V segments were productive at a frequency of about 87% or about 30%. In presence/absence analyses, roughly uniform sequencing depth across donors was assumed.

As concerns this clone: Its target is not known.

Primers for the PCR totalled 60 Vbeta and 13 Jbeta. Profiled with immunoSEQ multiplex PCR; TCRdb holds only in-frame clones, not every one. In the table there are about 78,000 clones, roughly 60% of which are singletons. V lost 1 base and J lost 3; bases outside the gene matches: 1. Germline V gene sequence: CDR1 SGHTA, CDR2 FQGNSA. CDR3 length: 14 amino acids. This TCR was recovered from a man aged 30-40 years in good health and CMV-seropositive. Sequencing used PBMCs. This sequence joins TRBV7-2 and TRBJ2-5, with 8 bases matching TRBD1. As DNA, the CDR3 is TGTGCCAGCAGCTTAGAGACAGGGGAAGAGACCCAGTACTTC. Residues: CASSLETGEETQYF.